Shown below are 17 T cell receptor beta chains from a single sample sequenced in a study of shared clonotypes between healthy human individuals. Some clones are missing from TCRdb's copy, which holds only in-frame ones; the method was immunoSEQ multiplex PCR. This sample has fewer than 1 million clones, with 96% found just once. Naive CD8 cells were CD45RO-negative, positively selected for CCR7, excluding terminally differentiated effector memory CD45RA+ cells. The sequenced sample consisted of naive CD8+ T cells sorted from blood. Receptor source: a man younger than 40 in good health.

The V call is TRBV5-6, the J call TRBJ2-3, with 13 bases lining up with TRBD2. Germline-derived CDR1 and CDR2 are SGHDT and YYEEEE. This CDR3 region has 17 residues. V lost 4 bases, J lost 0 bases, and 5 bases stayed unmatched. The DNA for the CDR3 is TGTGCCAGCAGCCAAGGGACTAGCGGGATTAGCACAGATACGCAGTATTTT. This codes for CASSQGTSGISTDTQYF.

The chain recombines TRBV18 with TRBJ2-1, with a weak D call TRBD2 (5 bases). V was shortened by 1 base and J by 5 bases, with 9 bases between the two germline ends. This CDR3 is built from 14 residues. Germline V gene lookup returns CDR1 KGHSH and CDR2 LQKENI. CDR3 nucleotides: TGTGCCAGCTCACCACGGGGAGCCAACAATGAGCAGTTCTTC. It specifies CASSPRGANNEQFF.

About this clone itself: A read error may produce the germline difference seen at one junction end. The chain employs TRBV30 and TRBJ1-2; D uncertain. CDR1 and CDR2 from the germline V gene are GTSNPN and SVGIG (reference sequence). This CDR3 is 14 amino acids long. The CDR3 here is CAWSVDLWGLGPYF. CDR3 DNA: TGTGCCTGGAGTGTAGATCTTTGGGGTTTGGGCCCATACTTC.

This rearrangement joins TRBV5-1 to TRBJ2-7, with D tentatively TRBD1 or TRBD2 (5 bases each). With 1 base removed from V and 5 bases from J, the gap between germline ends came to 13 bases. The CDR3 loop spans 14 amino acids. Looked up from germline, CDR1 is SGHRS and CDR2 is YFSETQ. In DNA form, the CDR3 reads TGCGCCAGCAGCTTGTCTTCAGGGCGGGACGAGCAGTACTTC. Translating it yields CASSLSSGRDEQYF.

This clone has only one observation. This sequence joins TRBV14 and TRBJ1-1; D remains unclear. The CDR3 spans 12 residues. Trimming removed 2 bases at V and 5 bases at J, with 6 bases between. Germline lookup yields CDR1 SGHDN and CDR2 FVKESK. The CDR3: CASSQWETEAFF. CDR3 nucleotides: TGTGCCAGCAGCCAATGGGAGACTGAAGCTTTCTTT.

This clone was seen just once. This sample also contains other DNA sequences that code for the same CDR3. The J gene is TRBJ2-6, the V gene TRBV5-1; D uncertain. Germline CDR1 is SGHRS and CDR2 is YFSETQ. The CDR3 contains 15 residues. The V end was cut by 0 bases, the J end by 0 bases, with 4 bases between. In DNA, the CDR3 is TGCGCCAGCAGCTTGGACAGCTCTGGGGCCAACGTCCTGACTTTC. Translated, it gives CASSLDSSGANVLTF.

The CDR3 here is CASSPGQGMQPQHF. CDR3 in DNA: TGCGCCAGCAGCCCCGGACAGGGAATGCAGCCCCAGCATTTT. This chain links TRBV5-1 with TRBJ1-5; 8 nucleotides match TRBD1. The V and J ends lost 4 bases and 7 bases, in that order; junction bases with no gene match: 7. The CDR3 spans 14 residues. Per the germline V gene, CDR1 is SGHRS and CDR2 is YFSETQ.

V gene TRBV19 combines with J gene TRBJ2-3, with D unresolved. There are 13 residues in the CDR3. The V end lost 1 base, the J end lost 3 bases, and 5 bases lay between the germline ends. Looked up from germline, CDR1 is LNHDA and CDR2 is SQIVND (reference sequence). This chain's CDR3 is CASSIADTDTQYF. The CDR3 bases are TGTGCCAGTAGTATAGCGGATACAGATACGCAGTATTTT. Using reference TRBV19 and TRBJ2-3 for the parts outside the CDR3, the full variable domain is DGGITQSPKYLFRKEGQNVTLSCEQNLNHDAMYWYRQDPGQGLRLIYYSQIVNDFQKGDIAEGYSVSREKKESFPLTVTSAQKNPTAFYLCASSIADTDTQYFGPGTRLTVL.

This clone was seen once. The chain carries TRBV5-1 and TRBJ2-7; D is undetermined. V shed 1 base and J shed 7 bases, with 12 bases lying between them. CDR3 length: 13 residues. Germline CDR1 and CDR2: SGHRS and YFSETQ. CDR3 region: CASSLWVLEEQYF. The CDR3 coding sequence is TGCGCCAGCAGCTTGTGGGTCCTGGAAGAGCAGTACTTC.

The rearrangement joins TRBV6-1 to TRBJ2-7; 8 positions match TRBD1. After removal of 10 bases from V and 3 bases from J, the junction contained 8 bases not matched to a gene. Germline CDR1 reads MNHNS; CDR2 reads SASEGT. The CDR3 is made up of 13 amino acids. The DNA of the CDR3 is TGTGCCATCTCAGACAGGGGTTACTACGAGCAGTACTTC. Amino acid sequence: CAISDRGYYEQYF.

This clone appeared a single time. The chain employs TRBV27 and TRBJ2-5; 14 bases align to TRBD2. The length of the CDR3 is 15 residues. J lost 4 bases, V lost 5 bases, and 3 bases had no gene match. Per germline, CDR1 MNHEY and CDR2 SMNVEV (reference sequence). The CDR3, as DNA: TGTGCCAGCAGTCGCGGGACTAGCGGGAGAGAGACCCAGTACTTC. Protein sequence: CASSRGTSGRETQYF.

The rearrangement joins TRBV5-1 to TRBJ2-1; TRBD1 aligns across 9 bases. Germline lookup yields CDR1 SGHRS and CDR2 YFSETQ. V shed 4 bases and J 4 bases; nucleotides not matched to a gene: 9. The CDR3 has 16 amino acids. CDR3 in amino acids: CASSRRGGTGYNEQFF. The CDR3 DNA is TGCGCCAGCAGCCGACGGGGTGGGACAGGGTACAATGAGCAGTTCTTC.

This CDR3 reads CASSYGGAGYTGELFF. The CDR3 DNA reads TGTGCCAGCAGTTACGGGGGAGCCGGGTACACCGGGGAGCTGTTTTTT. The chain couples TRBV6-6 to TRBJ2-2; D tentatively reads TRBD1 or TRBD2 (5 bases each). V was trimmed by 2 bases and J by 3 bases, leaving 13 bases between them. The CDR3 is made up of 16 amino acids. The germline V gene has CDR1 MNHNY and CDR2 SVGAGI (reference sequence).

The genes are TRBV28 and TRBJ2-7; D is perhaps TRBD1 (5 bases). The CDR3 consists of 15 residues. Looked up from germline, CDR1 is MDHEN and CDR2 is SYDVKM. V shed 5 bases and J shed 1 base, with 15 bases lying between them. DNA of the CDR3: TGTGCCAGCAGTAGGACGGACACCGAATCCTACGAGCAGTACTTC. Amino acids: CASSRTDTESYEQYF.

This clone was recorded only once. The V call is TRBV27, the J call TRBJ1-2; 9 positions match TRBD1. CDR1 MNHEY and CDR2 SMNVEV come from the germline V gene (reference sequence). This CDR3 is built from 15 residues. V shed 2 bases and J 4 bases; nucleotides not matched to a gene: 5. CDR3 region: CASSLNRGPGYGYTF. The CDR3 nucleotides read TGTGCCAGCAGTTTAAACAGGGGGCCCGGCTATGGCTACACCTTC.

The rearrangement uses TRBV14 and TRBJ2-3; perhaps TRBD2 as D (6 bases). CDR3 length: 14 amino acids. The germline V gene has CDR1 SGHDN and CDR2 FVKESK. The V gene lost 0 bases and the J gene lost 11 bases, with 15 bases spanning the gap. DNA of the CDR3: TGTGCCAGCAGCCAAGAACCAGGGCCCGGGGGGCAGTATTTT. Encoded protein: CASSQEPGPGGQYF.

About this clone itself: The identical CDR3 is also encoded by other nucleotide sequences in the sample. CDR3 sequence: CASSANQETQYF. In DNA, the CDR3 is TGTGCCAGCAGCGCCAACCAAGAGACCCAGTACTTC. This rearrangement joins TRBV9 to TRBJ2-5, with no clear D. This CDR3 is built from 12 residues. V dropped 3 bases and J dropped 0 bases, with 3 bases sitting between them. Germline assignment: CDR1 SGDLS and CDR2 YYNGEE.